The subject of this entry is one T cell receptor (beta chain). Its antigen remains undetermined. No qualities accompany the bases; no much larger clone lies one base away. TCRbeta CDR3 regions were amplified from genomic DNA using the immunoSEQ Assay, a bias-controlled multiplex PCR. The original methods were these. The number of nucleated cells in each sample was estimated from the amplification of reference gene primers within the assay. To quantify the absolute abundance of each unique TCRbeta CDR3 rearrangement, sequence reads were collapsed and filtered. For each sample, productive Simpson clonality was calculated by taking the square root of Simpson's diversity index across productive rearrangements. TCRdb retrieved this table from immuneACCESS and kept in-frame rearrangements only. Not all clones are present; in checked studies, unresolved V genes account for under half, and no reason is known for the remainder. V, J and clone size derive from that table, while D and trimming were established from the DNA sequence. This sample has 450,000 or so clones in its table, and roughly 90% of those were observed once. The biggest ten clones account for roughly 0.84% of the sample.

The CDR3 sequence holds 14 residues, the cysteine and phenylalanine included. Only the CDR3 DNA stays, 42 bases, in frame from base 1. The germline V gene (reference sequence) yields MNHEY for CDR1 and SMNVEV for CDR2. V and J are trimmed by 4 bases and 6 bases, and the gene matches miss 6 bases of the junction. The sample originates from a study of blood T cell repertoires in COVID-19 (dated by TCRdb to about 2020). With respect to the entire study: Samples from collaborators originated in the United States, Italy and Spain and spanned both the acute and convalescent phases of COVID-19. Sample metadata almost always included a de-identified subject ID, COVID-19 status, age in years and sex. The material from the prospective study consisted of cDNA or gDNA derived from T cells, B-cell-depleted T cells, or PBMCs. Where available, HLA class I and class II types were obtained from metadata supplied by the sample provider rather than from assay-based typing. A freely available public database, intended as a resource for researchers studying the immune response to SARS-CoV-2, is where the repertoires were released. Subjects who had been exposed to COVID-19, were actively infected with it, or had recovered from it provided the deeply sampled blood TCRbeta repertoires that made up the dataset. Samples were obtained from the ongoing ImmuneRACE study (first 160 participants) and from 1,254 subjects provided by 6 global collaborators.

General conclusions and limits of the study: The quantity of clinical and demographic metadata differed by source and by participant and was supplied without curation.

At one collaborating source in Seattle, patients were enrolled during active infection and were followed longitudinally through the course of disease. Collaborating institutions collected whole blood in K2EDTA tubes following their own protocols. For TCRbeta analysis, collaborators shipped samples as frozen whole blood, isolated PBMCs, or DNA extracted from either of those sample types. This clonotype originated in a young man with COVID-19, enrolled during active disease. The chain couples TRBV27 to TRBJ2-1; the junction holds 7 bases that match TRBD2. Sequenced material: peripheral blood. In nucleotide form, the sequence is TGTGCCAGCAGTTGGACTAGTCAGGGCAATGAGCAGTTCTTC. This sequence encodes CASSWTSQGNEQFF.